The 24 T cell receptor beta chains listed next were all sequenced from one sample in a study of shared clonotypes between healthy human individuals. TCRdb's table, derived via immunoSEQ multiplex PCR, lists solely in-frame clones and lacks some. The sample includes 450,000 to 550,000 clones, more than 65% seen only once; the top ten take roughly 13%. The sequenced sample consisted of PBMCs. These receptors were collected from a woman in her thirties or forties in good health. Some clones in this sample may be carry-over from other donors' samples.

This chain uses TRBV20-1 with TRBJ2-7; D ambiguous. V was clipped by 3 bases and J by 4 bases, with 7 bases between them. The germline gives CDR1 DFQATT, CDR2 SNEGSKA (reference sequence). The CDR3 length is 11 residues. Here the CDR3 DNA reads TGCAGTGCTAGGGACGGATACGAGCAGTACTTC. Amino acids: CSARDGYEQYF.

V and J are TRBV9 and TRBJ1-1; 7 positions match TRBD1. With V trimmed by 3 bases and J by 8 bases, 22 bases remained unmatched. This CDR3 region has 18 residues. Germline V CDR1 and CDR2: SGDLS, YYNGEE. The CDR3 spells CASSAPRGGPFTTSEAFF. CDR3 bases: TGTGCCAGCAGCGCCCCTCGAGGGGGCCCTTTCACGACTTCCGAAGCTTTCTTT.

The CDR3 sequence is CASSLNQRDTQYF. The CDR3 DNA sequence: TGTGCCAGCAGCTTAAACCAGAGAGATACGCAGTATTTT. The rearrangement uses TRBV7-2 and TRBJ2-3, with no clear D. The CDR3 is 13 residues long. The V end lost 2 bases, the J end lost 5 bases, and 8 bases lay between the germline ends. The germline V gene has CDR1 SGHTA and CDR2 FQGNSA.

This rearrangement joins TRBV2 to TRBJ2-2; D might be TRBD2 (6 bases). The CDR3 covers 15 residues. The V gene's germline CDR1 is SNHLY and CDR2 FYNNEI. V lost 4 bases, J lost 7 bases, and 16 bases lay in between. CDR3 region: CASSAGGKRVGELFF. CDR3 DNA sequence: TGTGCCAGCAGTGCAGGCGGGAAAAGGGTCGGGGAGCTGTTTTTT.

This clone came up many times. The chain employs TRBV2 and TRBJ2-4; no clear D. The V and J ends lost 4 bases and 0 bases respectively, with 7 bases between them. The CDR3 runs 14 residues. From germline, CDR1 is SNHLY and CDR2 FYNNEI. The CDR3 loop is CASSGSLAKNIQYF. For the CDR3, the DNA is TGTGCCAGCAGTGGCTCCCTAGCCAAAAACATTCAGTACTTC.

The sample holds one count of this clone. The chain is built from TRBV27 and TRBJ2-4, with unresolved D. Looked up from germline, CDR1 is MNHEY and CDR2 is SMNVEV (reference sequence). The CDR3 is 16 amino acids. The V gene lost 2 bases and the J gene lost 1 base, with 12 bases spanning the gap. CDR3 loop: CASSLSLTPAKNIQYF. CDR3 DNA sequence: TGTGCCAGCAGTTTAAGTTTGACGCCCGCCAAAAACATTCAGTACTTC.

Points on this clone: Other DNA sequences in this sample translate to the same CDR3. The chain couples TRBV5-1 to TRBJ2-5; D gene unclear. This CDR3 is built from 13 residues. The V and J ends lost 0 bases and 2 bases respectively, with 5 bases between them. Germline V gene lookup returns CDR1 SGHRS and CDR2 YFSETQ. CDR3 DNA: TGCGCCAGCAGCTTGGGGGTTCAAGAGACCCAGTACTTC. Translated: CASSLGVQETQYF.

The chain carries TRBV6-1 and TRBJ1-2; D gene ambiguous. The V end was cut by 4 bases, the J end by 1 base, with 7 bases between. Germline V gene sequence: CDR1 MNHNS, CDR2 SASEGT. The CDR3 sequence is 13 residues long. The CDR3: CASSVSINYGYTF. CDR3 nucleotide sequence: TGTGCCAGCAGTGTAAGTATTAACTATGGCTACACCTTC.

This rearrangement joins TRBV28 to TRBJ2-2; 7 nucleotides line up with TRBD1. CDR1 and CDR2 (germline): MDHEN, SYDVKM. This CDR3 is built from 16 residues. Trimming took 3 bases from V and 1 from J; bases not matched to a gene: 5. Here the CDR3 DNA reads TGTGCCAGCAGTTTCTACGACAGGGTGAACACCGGGGAGCTGTTTTTT. Residues: CASSFYDRVNTGELFF.

This clone was seen a few times. V and J are TRBV5-5 and TRBJ1-2, with TRBD1 matching over 7 bases. V trimming: 0 bases; J trimming: 7 bases; junction bases outside the gene matches: 9. This CDR3 region has 15 residues. Germline CDR1 reads SGHKS; CDR2 reads YYEKEE (reference sequence). The CDR3 nucleotides are TGTGCCAGCAGCTTGGGATTCACAGGGGATTCTGGCTACACCTTC. Its protein product is CASSLGFTGDSGYTF. The full variable domain, its missing parts supplied by reference TRBV5-5 and TRBJ1-2, is DAGVTQSPTHLIKTRGQQVTLRCSPISGHKSVSWYQQVLGQGPQFIFQYYEKEERGRGNFPDRFSARQFPNYSSELNVNALLLGDSALYLCASSLGFTGDSGYTFGSGTRLTVV.

The chain is built from TRBV5-1 and TRBJ2-2, with a possible D match to TRBD2 (7 bases). V shed 0 bases and J shed 5 bases, with 11 bases lying between them. This CDR3 spans 15 amino acids. From germline, CDR1 is SGHRS and CDR2 YFSETQ. Written as DNA, the CDR3 is TGCGCCAGCAGCTTGGGCGCGGGGGCAACCGGGGAGCTGTTTTTT. It encodes CASSLGAGATGELFF.

The chain uses TRBV5-8 and TRBJ2-1; D gene ambiguous. The germline V gene encodes CDR1 SGHTS and CDR2 YDEGEE. The CDR3 runs 15 residues. V dropped 3 bases and J dropped 4 bases, with 14 bases sitting between them. The DNA of the CDR3 is TGTGCCAGCAGCTGGAAGCCCCACTTTTACAATGAGCAGTTCTTC. This codes for CASSWKPHFYNEQFF.

This clone was seen only once. The junction departs from germline at one end; a sequencing error may be responsible. V gene TRBV18 combines with J gene TRBJ2-3, with 8 bases that match TRBD1. The CDR3 runs 13 residues. The V gene's germline CDR1 is KGHSH and CDR2 LQKENI. DNA of the CDR3: TGTGCCAGCTCAGCGACCGGGACAGGTACGCAGTATTTT. Protein: CASSATGTGTQYF.

This clone was seen only once. This rearrangement joins TRBV2 to TRBJ2-6, with 7 bases matching TRBD1. V gave up 4 bases and J gave up 4 bases; unmatched junction bases: 10. CDR3 length: 17 residues. CDR1 and CDR2 from the germline V gene are SNHLY and FYNNEI. CDR3 protein: CASSGDSFYPGANVLTF. CDR3 in DNA: TGTGCCAGCAGTGGGGACAGTTTCTATCCCGGGGCCAACGTCCTGACTTTC.

V usage is TRBV19 and J usage is TRBJ2-5, with 12 bases matching TRBD2. Germline assignment: CDR1 LNHDA and CDR2 SQIVND (reference sequence). The J segment lost 0 bases and the V segment lost 6 bases, leaving 2 bases of the junction unmatched. The CDR3 length is 15 residues. CDR3 amino acids: CASRTSGRYQETQYF. DNA of the CDR3: TGTGCCAGTAGAACTAGCGGGAGGTACCAAGAGACCCAGTACTTC.

The chain joins TRBV7-9 to TRBJ2-1; 10 bases line up with TRBD2. The trim removed 4 bases at V and 9 bases at J, leaving 9 bases unmatched. This CDR3 is 15 amino acids long. Germline V lookup: CDR1 SEHNR, CDR2 FQNEAQ (reference sequence). CDR3 nucleotide sequence: TGTGCCAGCAGCTCCGTAGCGGGAGGAACCACTGAGCAGTTCTTC. It encodes CASSSVAGGTTEQFF.

The chain links TRBV9 to TRBJ2-2; tentatively, D is TRBD2 (5 bases). This CDR3 has 15 residues. The ends were cut back, 2 bases at V and 4 bases at J, with 12 bases in the middle. Germline lookup yields CDR1 SGDLS and CDR2 YYNGEE. CDR3 nucleotides: TGTGCCAGCAGCGTCGGAGGCGTGGGCACCGGGGAGCTGTTTTTT. This gives the protein CASSVGGVGTGELFF.

The chain has TRBV6-6 and TRBJ2-7; D is unresolved. CDR3 length: 16 residues. The V end lost 7 bases, the J end lost 0 bases, and 19 bases lay between the germline ends. Germline V gene data show CDR1 as MNHNY and CDR2 as SVGAGI (reference sequence). CDR3 sequence (DNA): TGTGCCAGCACCTTTTCTTTCGGCGCGAGCTCCTACGAGCAGTACTTC. It translates to CASTFSFGASSYEQYF.

This chain links TRBV4-2 with TRBJ2-3, with D unresolved. This CDR3 is built from 13 residues. Trimming stripped 3 bases from V and 0 bases from J, with 4 bases between. Germline CDR1 and CDR2: LGHNA and YNFKEQ. The CDR3 DNA reads TGTGCCAGCAGCCACCGTAGCACAGATACGCAGTATTTT. Its translation is CASSHRSTDTQYF.

The chain has TRBV2 and TRBJ1-6; D gene unclear. CDR3 length: 13 residues. Trimming stripped 8 bases from V and 5 bases from J, with 10 bases between. Germline V gives CDR1 SNHLY, CDR2 FYNNEI. CDR3 in amino acids: CASGRPDNSPLHF. DNA for the CDR3: TGTGCCAGCGGTCGACCGGATAATTCACCCCTCCACTTT.

This sequence joins TRBV29-1 and TRBJ2-7; the match to TRBD1 covers 8 bases. Germline-derived CDR1 and CDR2 are SQVTM and ANQGSEA. The CDR3 length is 11 residues. Unmatched junction bases numbered 1, after V lost 6 bases and J lost 3 bases. The chain's CDR3 is CSVGTGYEQYF. In DNA, the CDR3 is TGCAGCGTGGGGACAGGCTACGAGCAGTACTTC.

The chain couples TRBV28 to TRBJ1-2, with TRBD1 matching 8 bases. V lost 1 base and J lost 5; bases outside the gene matches: 6. CDR1 MDHEN and CDR2 SYDVKM come from the germline V gene. This CDR3 has 15 residues. CDR3 sequence (DNA): TGTGCCAGCAGTTTATCGGCAGGGGGCGAGTATGGCTACACCTTC. It codes for CASSLSAGGEYGYTF.

This sequence joins TRBV15 and TRBJ2-1, with TRBD2 matching 8 bases. This CDR3 comprises 16 residues. Trimming at V came to 3 bases and at J to 3 bases, leaving 7 bases not matched to a gene. The germline V gene has CDR1 LNHNV and CDR2 YYDKDF (reference sequence). CDR3 protein: CATSRDSGAVYNEQFF. The CDR3 DNA is TGTGCCACCAGCAGGGATAGCGGGGCGGTCTACAATGAGCAGTTCTTC.

CDR3 coding DNA: TGTGCCAGCAGCTTATTAGCGGGAGTGAACACCGGGGAGCTGTTTTTT. As protein: CASSLLAGVNTGELFF. V and J are TRBV11-2 and TRBJ2-2; TRBD2 matches 9 bases. The CDR3 contains 16 residues. The V segment lost 2 bases and the J segment 1 base; nucleotides outside the gene matches: 2. Germline CDR1 is SGHAT and CDR2 is FQNNGV.